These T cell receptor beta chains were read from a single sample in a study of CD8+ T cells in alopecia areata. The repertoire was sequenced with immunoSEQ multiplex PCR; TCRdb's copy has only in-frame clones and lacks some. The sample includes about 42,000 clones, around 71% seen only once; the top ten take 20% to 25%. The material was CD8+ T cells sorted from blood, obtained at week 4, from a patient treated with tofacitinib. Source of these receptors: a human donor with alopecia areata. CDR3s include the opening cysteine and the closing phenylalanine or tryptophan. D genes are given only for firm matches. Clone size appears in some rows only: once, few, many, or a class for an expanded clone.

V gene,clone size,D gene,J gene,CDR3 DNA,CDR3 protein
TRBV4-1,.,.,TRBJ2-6,TGCGCCAGCAGCCAGCAAAACACTGGGGCCAACGTCCTGACTTTC,CASSQQNTGANVLTF
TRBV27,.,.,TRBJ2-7,TGTGCCAGCAGTTTAGGTCTAGGACAGCCCTACGAGCAGTACTTC,CASSLGLGQPYEQYF
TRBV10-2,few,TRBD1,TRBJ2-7,TGCGCCAGCCAGATTGACAGGGGAGGCGAGCAGTACTTC,CASQIDRGGEQYF
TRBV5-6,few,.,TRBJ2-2,TGTGCCAGCAGCTTCAGCCCCGGGGAGCTGTTTTTT,CASSFSPGELFF
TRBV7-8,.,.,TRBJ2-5,TGTGCCAGCAGCTTATCAGGGAATCAAGAGACCCAGTACTTC,CASSLSGNQETQYF
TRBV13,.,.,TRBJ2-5,TGTGCCAGCAGCTTAGAAGGGGCCCGGGGAGAGACCCAGTACTTC,CASSLEGARGETQYF
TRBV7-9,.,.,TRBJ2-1,TGTGCCAGCAGCCTCACCAATGAGCAGTTCTTC,CASSLTNEQFF
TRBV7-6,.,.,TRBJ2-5,TGTGCCAGCAGCTTAAGGGGACCCCGGGAGACCCAGTACTTC,CASSLRGPRETQYF
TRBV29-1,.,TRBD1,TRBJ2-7,TGCAGCGCAATGACAGGGTCCACCTACGAGCAGTACTTC,CSAMTGSTYEQYF
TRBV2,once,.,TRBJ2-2,TGTGCCAGCACCCCGACACTTCCAGCGAACACCGGGGAGCTGTTTTTT,CASTPTLPANTGELFF
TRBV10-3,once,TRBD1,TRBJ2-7,TGTGCCATCAGTGAGCCAGGGACAGGGACGACCTACGAGCAGTACTTC,CAISEPGTGTTYEQYF
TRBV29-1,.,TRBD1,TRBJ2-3,TGCAGCGTTGGAGGGGGCCGGACAGATACGCAGTATTTT,CSVGGGRTDTQYF
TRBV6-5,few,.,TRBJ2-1,TGTGCCAGCAGGAGAAACAGGGATGAGCAGTTCTTC,CASRRNRDEQFF
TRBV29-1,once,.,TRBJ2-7,TGCAGCGTTGAAGCCTCGGAGGGCGCCTACGAGCAGTACTTC,CSVEASEGAYEQYF
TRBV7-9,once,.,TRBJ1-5,TGTGCCAGCAGCTTAGGGAATCAGCCCCAGCATTTT,CASSLGNQPQHF
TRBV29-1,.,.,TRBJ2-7,TGCAGCGCCCGGGACGGTTACTACGAGCAGTACTTC,CSARDGYYEQYF
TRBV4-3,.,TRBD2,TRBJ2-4,TGCGCCAGCAGCCCGGGGACTAGCGGCGGCCCCATTCAGTACTTC,CASSPGTSGGPIQYF
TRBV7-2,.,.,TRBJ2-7,TGTGCCAGCAGCTTAGGCGCTAGCTACGAGCAGTACTTC,CASSLGASYEQYF